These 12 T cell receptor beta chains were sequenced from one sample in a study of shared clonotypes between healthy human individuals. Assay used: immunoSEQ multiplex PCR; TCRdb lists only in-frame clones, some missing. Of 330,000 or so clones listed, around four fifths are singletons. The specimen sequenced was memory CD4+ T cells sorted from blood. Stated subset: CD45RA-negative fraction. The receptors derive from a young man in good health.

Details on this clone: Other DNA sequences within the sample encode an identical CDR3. This CDR3 is CASSLAPTYEQYF. The CDR3 DNA reads as TGTGCCAGCAGCTTAGCTCCGACCTACGAGCAGTACTTC. V is TRBV11-3 and J is TRBJ2-7; D gene uncertain. Germline CDR1 is SGHNT and CDR2 is YENEEA. The CDR3 runs 13 residues. Trimming took off 1 base at V and 2 bases at J, with 6 bases between the two ends. The whole variable domain, filled in from reference TRBV11-3 and TRBJ2-7, reads EAGVVQSPRYKIIEKKQPVAFWCNPISGHNTLYWYLQNLGQGPELLIRYENEEAVDDSQLPKDRFSAERLKGVDSTLKIQPAELGDSAVYLCASSLAPTYEQYFGPGTRLTVT.

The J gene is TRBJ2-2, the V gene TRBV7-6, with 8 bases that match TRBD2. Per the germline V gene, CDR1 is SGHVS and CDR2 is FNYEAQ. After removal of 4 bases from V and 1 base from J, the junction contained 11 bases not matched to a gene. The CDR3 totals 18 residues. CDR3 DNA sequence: TGTGCCAGCAGCTCCCCCCCGGGTAGCGGGGTGAACACCGGGGAGCTGTTTTTT. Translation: CASSSPPGSGVNTGELFF.

Written as DNA, the CDR3 is TGTGCCAGCAGCGTAGCGCCGGTCACCGGGGAGCTGTTTTTT. It specifies CASSVAPVTGELFF. V and J are TRBV9 and TRBJ2-2; D call uncertain. Germline lookup yields CDR1 SGDLS and CDR2 YYNGEE. V was trimmed by 0 bases and J by 4 bases, leaving 7 bases between them. The CDR3 is made up of 14 amino acids.

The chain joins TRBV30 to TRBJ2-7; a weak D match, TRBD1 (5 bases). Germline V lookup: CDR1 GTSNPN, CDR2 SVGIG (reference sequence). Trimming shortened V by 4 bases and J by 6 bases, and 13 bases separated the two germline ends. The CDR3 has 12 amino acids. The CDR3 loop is CAWTNRLAEQYF. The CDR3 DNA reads TGTGCCTGGACGAACAGGCTCGCCGAGCAGTACTTC.

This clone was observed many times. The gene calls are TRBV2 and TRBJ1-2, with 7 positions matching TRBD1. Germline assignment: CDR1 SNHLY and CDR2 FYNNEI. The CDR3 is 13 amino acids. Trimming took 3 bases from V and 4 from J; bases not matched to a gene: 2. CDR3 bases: TGTGCCAGCAGTGAGACAGGGACCTATGGCTACACCTTC. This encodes CASSETGTYGYTF.

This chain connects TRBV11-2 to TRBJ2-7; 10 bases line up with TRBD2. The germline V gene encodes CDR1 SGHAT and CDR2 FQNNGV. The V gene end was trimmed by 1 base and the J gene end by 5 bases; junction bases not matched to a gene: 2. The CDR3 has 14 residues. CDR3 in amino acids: CASSLVLAGHEQYF. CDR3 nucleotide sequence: TGTGCCAGCAGCTTAGTACTAGCGGGGCACGAGCAGTACTTC.

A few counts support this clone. CDR3 DNA sequence: TGTGCCAGCCGACAGGGAGGTCAGCCCCAGCATTTT. Protein: CASRQGGQPQHF. The genes are TRBV6-5 and TRBJ1-5; 7 bases map to TRBD1. Trimming at V came to 8 bases and at J to 6 bases, leaving 4 bases not matched to a gene. This CDR3 has 12 residues. In germline, CDR1 is MNHEY, CDR2 SVGAGI.

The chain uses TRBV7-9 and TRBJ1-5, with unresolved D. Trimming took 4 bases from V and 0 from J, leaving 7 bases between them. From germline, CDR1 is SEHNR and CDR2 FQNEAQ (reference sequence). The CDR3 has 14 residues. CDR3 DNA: TGTGCCAGCAGCTCACAGCTTAGCAATCAGCCCCAGCATTTT. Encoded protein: CASSSQLSNQPQHF.

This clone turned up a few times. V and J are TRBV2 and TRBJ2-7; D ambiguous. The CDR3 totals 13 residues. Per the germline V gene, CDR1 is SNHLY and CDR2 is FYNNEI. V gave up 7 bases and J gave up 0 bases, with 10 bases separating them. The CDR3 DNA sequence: TGTGCCAGCAATGGGGTAGGCTCCTACGAGCAGTACTTC. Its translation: CASNGVGSYEQYF.

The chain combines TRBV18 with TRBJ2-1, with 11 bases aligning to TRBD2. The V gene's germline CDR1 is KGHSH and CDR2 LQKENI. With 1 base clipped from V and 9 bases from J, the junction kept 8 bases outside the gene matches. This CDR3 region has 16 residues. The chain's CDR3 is CASSPRTSGSRAEQFF. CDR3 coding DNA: TGTGCCAGCTCACCACGTACTAGCGGGAGTCGGGCTGAGCAGTTCTTC. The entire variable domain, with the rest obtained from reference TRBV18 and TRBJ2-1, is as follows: NAGVMQNPRHLVRRRGQEARLRCSPMKGHSHVYWYRQLPEEGLKFMVYLQKENIIDESGMPKERFSAEFPKEGPSILRIQQVVRGDSAAYFCASSPRTSGSRAEQFFGPGTRLTVL.

CDR3 sequence: CASSARGPQHF. The CDR3 nucleotides read TGTGCCAGCAGTGCTCGCGGGCCCCAGCATTTT. The chain uses TRBV28 and TRBJ1-5; D is ambiguous. CDR3 length: 11 amino acids. Trimming shortened V by 5 bases and J by 9 bases, and 8 bases separated the two germline ends. Germline V gene data show CDR1 as MDHEN and CDR2 as SYDVKM.

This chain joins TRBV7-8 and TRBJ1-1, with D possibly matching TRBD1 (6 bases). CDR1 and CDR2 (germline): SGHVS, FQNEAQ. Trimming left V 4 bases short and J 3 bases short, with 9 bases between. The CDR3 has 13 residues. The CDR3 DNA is TGTGCCAGCAGCTGGGGGCGGGACACTGAAGCTTTCTTT. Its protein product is CASSWGRDTEAFF.